A single sample is the source of the 2 T cell receptor beta chains below, sequenced in a study of blood T cell repertoires in COVID-19. Repertoires were generated with immunoSEQ multiplex PCR, while TCRdb's copy carries only in-frame clones and drops some. Of 200,000 to 250,000 clones listed, 70% to 90% are singletons. Sequenced: peripheral blood. These receptors were taken from a middle-aged man with acute or convalescent COVID-19.

The J gene is TRBJ1-4, the V gene TRBV6-1; 7 bases match TRBD1. V lost 3 bases to trimming and J lost 8 bases; unmatched junction nucleotides: 9. The CDR3 is 15 amino acids. Germline CDR1 MNHNS, CDR2 SASEGT. The CDR3 protein is CASSDNRGPREKLFF. In DNA form, the CDR3 reads TGTGCCAGCAGTGACAACAGGGGTCCAAGAGAAAAACTGTTTTTT.

The chain recombines TRBV5-1 with TRBJ2-1; a weak D match, TRBD2 (5 bases). The length of the CDR3 is 14 residues. Germline V lookup: CDR1 SGHRS, CDR2 YFSETQ. Trimming pared 2 bases from V and 0 bases from J, leaving 6 bases between. This CDR3 reads CASSFGSSYNEQFF. In nucleotides, the CDR3 is TGCGCCAGCAGCTTTGGGAGCTCCTACAATGAGCAGTTCTTC.